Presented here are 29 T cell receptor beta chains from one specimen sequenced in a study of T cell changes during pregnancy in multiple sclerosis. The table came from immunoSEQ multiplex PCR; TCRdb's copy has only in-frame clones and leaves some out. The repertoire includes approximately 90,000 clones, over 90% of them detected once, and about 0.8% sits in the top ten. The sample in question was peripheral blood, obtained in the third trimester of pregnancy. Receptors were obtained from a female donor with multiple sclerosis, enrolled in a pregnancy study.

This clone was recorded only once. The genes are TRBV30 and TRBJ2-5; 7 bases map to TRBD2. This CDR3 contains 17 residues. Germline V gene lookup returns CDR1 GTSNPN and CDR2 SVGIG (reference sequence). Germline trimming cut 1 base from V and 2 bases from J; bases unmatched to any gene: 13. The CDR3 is CAWSGYRGASGQETQYF. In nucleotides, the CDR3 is TGTGCCTGGAGTGGGTACCGAGGGGCTAGCGGACAAGAGACCCAGTACTTC.

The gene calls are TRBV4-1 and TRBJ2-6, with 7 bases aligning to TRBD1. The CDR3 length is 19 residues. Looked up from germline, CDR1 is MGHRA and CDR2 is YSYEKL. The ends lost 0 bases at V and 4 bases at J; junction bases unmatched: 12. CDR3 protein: CASSQERGRTQGGANVLTF. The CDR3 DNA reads TGCGCCAGCAGCCAAGAAAGGGGGCGCACCCAGGGAGGGGCCAACGTCCTGACTTTC.

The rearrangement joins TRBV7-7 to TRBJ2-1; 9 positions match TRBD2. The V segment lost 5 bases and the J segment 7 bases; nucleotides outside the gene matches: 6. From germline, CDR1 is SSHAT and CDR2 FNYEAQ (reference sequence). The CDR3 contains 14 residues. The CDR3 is CASSPGLAANEQFF. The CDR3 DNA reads TGTGCCAGCAGCCCGGGACTAGCTGCGAATGAGCAGTTCTTC.

CDR3 DNA sequence: TGCAGCGTCACATTCAGGACAGGGCACGAGCAGTACTTC. Its protein is CSVTFRTGHEQYF. The V call is TRBV29-1, the J call TRBJ2-7; 8 bases are a match to TRBD1. The CDR3 is 13 residues long. Germline assignment: CDR1 SQVTM and CDR2 ANQGSEA. With 6 bases clipped from V and 5 bases from J, the junction kept 9 bases outside the gene matches.

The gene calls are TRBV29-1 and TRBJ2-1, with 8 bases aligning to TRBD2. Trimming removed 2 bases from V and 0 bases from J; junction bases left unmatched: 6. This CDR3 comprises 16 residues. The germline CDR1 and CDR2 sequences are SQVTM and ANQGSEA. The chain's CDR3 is CSVERLAQVSYNEQFF. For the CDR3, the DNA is TGCAGCGTTGAACGACTAGCGCAAGTCTCCTACAATGAGCAGTTCTTC.

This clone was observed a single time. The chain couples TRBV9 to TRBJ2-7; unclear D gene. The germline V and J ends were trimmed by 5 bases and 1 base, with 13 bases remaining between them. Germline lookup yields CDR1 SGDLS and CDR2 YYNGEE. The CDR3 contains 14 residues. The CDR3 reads CASSKSEISYEQYF. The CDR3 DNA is TGTGCCAGCAGTAAAAGCGAAATTTCCTACGAGCAGTACTTC.

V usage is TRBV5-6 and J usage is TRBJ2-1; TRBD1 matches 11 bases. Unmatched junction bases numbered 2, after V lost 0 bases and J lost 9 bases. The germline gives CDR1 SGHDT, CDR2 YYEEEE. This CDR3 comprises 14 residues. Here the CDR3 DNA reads TGTGCCAGCAGCTTGGTAGGGACAGGGGGTGAGCAGTTCTTC. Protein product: CASSLVGTGGEQFF.

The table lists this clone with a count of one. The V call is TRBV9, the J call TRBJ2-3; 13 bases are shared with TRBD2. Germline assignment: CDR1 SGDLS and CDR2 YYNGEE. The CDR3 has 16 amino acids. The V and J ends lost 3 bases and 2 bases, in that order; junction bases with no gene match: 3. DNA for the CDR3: TGTGCCAGCAGCGCTACTAGCGGGAGGGCCACAGATACGCAGTATTTT. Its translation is CASSATSGRATDTQYF.

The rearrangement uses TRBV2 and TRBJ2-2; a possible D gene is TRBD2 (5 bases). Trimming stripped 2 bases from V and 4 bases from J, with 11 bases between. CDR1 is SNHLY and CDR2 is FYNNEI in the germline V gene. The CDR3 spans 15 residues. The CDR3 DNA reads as TGTGCCAGCAGTGAATCCGAGGGATTCACCGGGGAGCTGTTTTTT. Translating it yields CASSESEGFTGELFF. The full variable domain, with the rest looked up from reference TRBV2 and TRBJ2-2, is EPEVTQTPSHQVTQMGQEVILRCVPISNHLYFYWYRQILGQKVEFLVSFYNNEISEKSEIFDDQFSVERPDGSNFTLKIRSTKLEDSAMYFCASSESEGFTGELFFGEGSRLTVL.

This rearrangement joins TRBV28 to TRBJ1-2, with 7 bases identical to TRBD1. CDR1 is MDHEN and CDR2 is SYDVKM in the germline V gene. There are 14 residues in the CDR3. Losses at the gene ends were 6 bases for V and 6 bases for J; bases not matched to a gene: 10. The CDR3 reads CASRLPGQFDGYTF. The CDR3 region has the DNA TGTGCCAGCAGACTACCGGGACAGTTTGATGGCTACACCTTC.

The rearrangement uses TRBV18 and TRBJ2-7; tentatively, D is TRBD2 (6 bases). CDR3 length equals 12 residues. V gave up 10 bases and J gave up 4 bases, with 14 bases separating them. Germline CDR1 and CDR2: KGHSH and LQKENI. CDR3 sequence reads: CATNGGEYEQYF. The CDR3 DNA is TGTGCCACCAACGGCGGGGAATACGAGCAGTACTTC.

The CDR3 spells CASSLNKRDYNEQFF. Written as DNA, the CDR3 is TGTGCCAGCAGCTTAAATAAGCGGGACTACAATGAGCAGTTCTTC. The rearrangement links TRBV7-9 to TRBJ2-1, with 7 bases lining up with TRBD2. The CDR3 extends over 15 amino acids. The germline V gene has CDR1 SEHNR and CDR2 FQNEAQ (reference sequence). V was clipped by 2 bases and J by 3 bases; unmatched bases: 4.

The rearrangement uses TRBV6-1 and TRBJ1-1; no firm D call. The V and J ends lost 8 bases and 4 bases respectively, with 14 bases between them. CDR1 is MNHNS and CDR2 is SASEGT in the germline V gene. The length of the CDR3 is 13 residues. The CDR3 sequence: CASFVDTPTEAFF. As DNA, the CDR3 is TGTGCCAGCTTCGTCGACACCCCCACTGAAGCTTTCTTT.

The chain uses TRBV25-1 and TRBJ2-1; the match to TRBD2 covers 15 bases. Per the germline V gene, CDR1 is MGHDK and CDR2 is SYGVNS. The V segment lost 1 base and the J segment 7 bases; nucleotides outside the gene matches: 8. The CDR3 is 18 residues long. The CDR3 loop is CASSESRTSGRAGNEQFF. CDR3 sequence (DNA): TGTGCCAGCAGTGAATCCAGGACTAGCGGGAGGGCCGGGAATGAGCAGTTCTTC.

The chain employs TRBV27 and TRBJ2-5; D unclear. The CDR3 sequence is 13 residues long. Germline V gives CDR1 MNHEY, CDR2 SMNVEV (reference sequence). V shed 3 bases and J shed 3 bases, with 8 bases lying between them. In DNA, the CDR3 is TGTGCCAGCAGTTTCGGTACAGAAGAGACCCAGTACTTC. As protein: CASSFGTEETQYF.

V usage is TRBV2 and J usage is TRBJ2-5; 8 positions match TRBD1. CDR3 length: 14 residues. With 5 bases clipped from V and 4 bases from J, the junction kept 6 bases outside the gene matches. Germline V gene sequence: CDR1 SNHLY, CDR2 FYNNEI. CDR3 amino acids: CASSIAGGRETQYF. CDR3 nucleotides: TGTGCCAGCAGTATTGCAGGGGGCCGAGAGACCCAGTACTTC.

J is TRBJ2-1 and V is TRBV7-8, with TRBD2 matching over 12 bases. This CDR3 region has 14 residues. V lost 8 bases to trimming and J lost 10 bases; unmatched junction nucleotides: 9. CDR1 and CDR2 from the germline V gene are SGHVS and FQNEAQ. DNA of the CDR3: TGTGCCAGCGCCCCGACTAGCGGGAGCCGCGAGCAGTTCTTC. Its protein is CASAPTSGSREQFF.

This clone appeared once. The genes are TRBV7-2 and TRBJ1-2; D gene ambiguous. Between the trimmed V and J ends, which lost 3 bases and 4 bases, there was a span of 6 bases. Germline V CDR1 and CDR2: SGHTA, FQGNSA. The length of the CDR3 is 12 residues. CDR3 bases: TGTGCCAGCAGCTTGGGAGGCTATGGCTACACCTTC. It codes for CASSLGGYGYTF. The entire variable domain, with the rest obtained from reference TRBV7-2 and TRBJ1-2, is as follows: GAGVSQSPSNKVTEKGKDVELRCDPISGHTALYWYRQSLGQGLEFLIYFQGNSAPDKSGLPSDRFSAERTGGSVSTLTIQRTQQEDSAVYLCASSLGGYGYTFGSGTRLTVV.

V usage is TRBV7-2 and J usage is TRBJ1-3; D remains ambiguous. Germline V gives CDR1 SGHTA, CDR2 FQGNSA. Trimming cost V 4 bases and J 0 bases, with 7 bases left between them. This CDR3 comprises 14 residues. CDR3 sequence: CASSSQVSGNTIYF. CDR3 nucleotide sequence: TGTGCCAGCAGCTCGCAGGTCTCTGGAAACACCATATATTTT.

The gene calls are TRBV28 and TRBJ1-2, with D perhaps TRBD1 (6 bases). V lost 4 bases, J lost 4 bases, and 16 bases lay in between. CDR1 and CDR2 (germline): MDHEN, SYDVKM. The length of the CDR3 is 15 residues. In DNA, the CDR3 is TGTGCCAGCAGTTCCGGACAGCCTGTCTTCTATGGCTACACCTTC. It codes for CASSSGQPVFYGYTF.

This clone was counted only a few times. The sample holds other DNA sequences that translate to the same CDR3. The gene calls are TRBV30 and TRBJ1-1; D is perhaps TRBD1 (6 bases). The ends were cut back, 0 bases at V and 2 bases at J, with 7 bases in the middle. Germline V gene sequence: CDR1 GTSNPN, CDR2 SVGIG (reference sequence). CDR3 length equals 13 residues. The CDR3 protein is CAWSVQGNTEAFF. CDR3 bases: TGTGCCTGGAGTGTACAGGGAAACACTGAAGCTTTCTTT. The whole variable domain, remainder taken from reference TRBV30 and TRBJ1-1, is SQTIHQWPATLVQPVGSPLSLECTVEGTSNPNLYWYRQAAGRGLQLLFYSVGIGQISSEVPQNLSASRPQDRQFILSSKKLLLSDSGFYLCAWSVQGNTEAFFGQGTRLTVV.

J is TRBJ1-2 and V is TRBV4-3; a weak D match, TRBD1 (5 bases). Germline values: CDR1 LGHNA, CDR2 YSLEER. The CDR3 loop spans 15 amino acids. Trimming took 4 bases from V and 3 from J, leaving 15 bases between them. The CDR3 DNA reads TGCGCCAGCAGCCCCGGCTGGAAACAGGACTATGGCTACACCTTC. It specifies CASSPGWKQDYGYTF.

CDR3 sequence: CASSLDTLVAGWSYNEQFF. The CDR3 DNA reads TGTGCCAGCAGCTTAGATACGTTGGTAGCGGGGTGGTCCTACAATGAGCAGTTCTTC. J is TRBJ2-1 and V is TRBV7-8; 8 bases map to TRBD2. Germline V gives CDR1 SGHVS, CDR2 FQNEAQ. The CDR3 has 19 amino acids. Germline trimming cut 1 base from V and 1 base from J; bases unmatched to any gene: 12.

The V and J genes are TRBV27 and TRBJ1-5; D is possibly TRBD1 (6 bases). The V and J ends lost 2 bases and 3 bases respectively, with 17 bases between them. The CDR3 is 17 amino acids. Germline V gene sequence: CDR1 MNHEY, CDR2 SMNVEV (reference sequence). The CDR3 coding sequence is TGTGCCAGCAGTTTAGGGTACAGGGTCGCTGTCAATCAGCCCCAGCATTTT. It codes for CASSLGYRVAVNQPQHF.

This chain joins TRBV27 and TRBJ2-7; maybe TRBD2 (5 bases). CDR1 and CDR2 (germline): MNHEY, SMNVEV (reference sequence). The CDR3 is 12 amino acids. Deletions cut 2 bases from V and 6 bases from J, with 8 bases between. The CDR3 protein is CASSLRGSEQYF. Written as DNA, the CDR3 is TGTGCCAGCAGTTTAAGAGGGAGCGAGCAGTACTTC.

The CDR3 reads CASSVGVISGTSTDTQYF. CDR3 nucleotide sequence: TGTGCCAGCAGCGTAGGGGTCATTAGCGGTACTAGCACAGATACGCAGTATTTT. The gene calls are TRBV9 and TRBJ2-3; D perhaps matches TRBD2 (6 bases). This CDR3 comprises 18 residues. Germline lookup yields CDR1 SGDLS and CDR2 YYNGEE. Trimming left V 0 bases short and J 0 bases short, with 17 bases between.

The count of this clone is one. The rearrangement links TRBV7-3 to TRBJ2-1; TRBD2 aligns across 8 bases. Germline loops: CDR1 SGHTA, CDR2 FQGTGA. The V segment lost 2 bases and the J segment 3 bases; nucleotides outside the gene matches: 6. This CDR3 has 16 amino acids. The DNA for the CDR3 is TGTGCCAGCAGCTTAGACGGGAGGGCCTTCTACAATGAGCAGTTCTTC. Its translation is CASSLDGRAFYNEQFF.

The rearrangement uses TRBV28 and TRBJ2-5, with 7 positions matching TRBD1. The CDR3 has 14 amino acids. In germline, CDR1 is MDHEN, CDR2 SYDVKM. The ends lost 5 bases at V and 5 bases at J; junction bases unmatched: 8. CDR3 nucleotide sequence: TGTGCCAGCAGTCCCTTAGGGGGCCCGGAGACCCAGTACTTC. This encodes CASSPLGGPETQYF.

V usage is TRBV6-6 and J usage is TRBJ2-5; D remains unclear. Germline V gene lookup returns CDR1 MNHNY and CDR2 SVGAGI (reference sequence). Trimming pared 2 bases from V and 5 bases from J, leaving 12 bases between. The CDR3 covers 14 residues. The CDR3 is CASSYSKLWETQYF. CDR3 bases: TGTGCCAGCAGTTACAGCAAACTCTGGGAGACCCAGTACTTC.